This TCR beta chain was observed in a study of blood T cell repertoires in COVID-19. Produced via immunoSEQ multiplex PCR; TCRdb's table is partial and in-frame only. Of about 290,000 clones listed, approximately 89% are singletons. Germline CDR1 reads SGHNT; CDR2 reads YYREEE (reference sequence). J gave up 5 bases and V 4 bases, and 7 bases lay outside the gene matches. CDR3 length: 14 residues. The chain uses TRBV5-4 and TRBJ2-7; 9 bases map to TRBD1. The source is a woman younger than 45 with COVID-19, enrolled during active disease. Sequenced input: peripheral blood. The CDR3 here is CASSPQGARDEQYF. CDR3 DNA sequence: TGTGCCAGCAGCCCACAGGGGGCGCGGGACGAGCAGTACTTC.